Listed below are T cell receptor beta chains from one sample, sequenced in a study of cytomegalovirus exposure and HLA in healthy donors. Using immunoSEQ multiplex PCR, the repertoire was profiled, and TCRdb retains in-frame clones only, with some absent. The top ten clones hold roughly 1.2% of a sample with 250,000 to 350,000 clones, roughly nine tenths of them seen once. The sample consisted of PBMCs. These receptors were taken from a woman in her twenties or thirties in good health and CMV-seropositive. Both conserved end residues are part of each CDR3. A D gene is named only where the DNA matches it firmly. Rows may omit the clone size; those that give it use once, few, many or a size class.

len,abundance,d_gene,j_gene,v_gene,CDR3nt,CDR3aa
17,-,-,TRBJ2-2,TRBV7-9,TGTGCCAGCAGCAGATTCAGTAGCGCGGCGAACATCGGGGAGCTGTTTTTT,CASSRFSSAANIGELFF
13,-,-,TRBJ2-1,TRBV7-8,TGTGCCAGCAGCCTTGTGAGGTACAATGAGCAGTTCTTC,CASSLVRYNEQFF
13,once,-,TRBJ2-5,TRBV7-3,TGTGCCAGCCGGAAGGTGGGCCAAGAGACCCAGTACTTC,CASRKVGQETQYF
14,-,-,TRBJ1-1,TRBV9,TGTGCCAGCAGCGTAGACAGGGTGAACACTGAAGCTTTCTTT,CASSVDRVNTEAFF
14,-,-,TRBJ2-1,TRBV5-1,TGCGCCAGCAGGCCAGGCAGCTCCTACAATGAGCAGTTCTTC,CASRPGSSYNEQFF
15,-,TRBD1,TRBJ1-3,TRBV6-1,TGTGCCAGCAGGAAGACAGGGATCCCTGGAAACACCATATATTTT,CASRKTGIPGNTIYF
13,-,-,TRBJ1-4,TRBV5-1,TGCGCCAGCAGCTACAGGGAAAATGAAAAACTGTTTTTT,CASSYRENEKLFF
16,-,-,TRBJ2-5,TRBV7-2,TGTGCCAGCAGCGCGGAAAGATGGAGACAGCAAGAGACCCAGTACTTC,CASSAERWRQQETQYF
12,-,TRBD2,TRBJ2-5,TRBV5-4,TGTGCCAGCAGCCCGGGAGGGGAGACCCAGTACTTC,CASSPGGETQYF
12,-,-,TRBJ2-1,TRBV7-2,TGTGCCAGCAGCCCTCCTAGCAATGAGCAGTTCTTC,CASSPPSNEQFF
15,-,-,TRBJ1-5,TRBV27,TGTGCCAGCAGTTCTGGGGACCACGGGAATCAGCCCCAGCATTTT,CASSSGDHGNQPQHF
19,once,TRBD2,TRBJ2-6,TRBV27,TGTGCCAGCAGTTTATATGCACTAGCGGGGAGCTCTGGGGCCAACGTCCTGACTTTC,CASSLYALAGSSGANVLTF
12,-,TRBD1,TRBJ1-1,TRBV15,TGTGCCACGAGCAGGGGGATACAGGAAGCTTTCTTT,CATSRGIQEAFF
15,-,-,TRBJ2-3,TRBV7-9,TGTGCCAGCAGCGTGGGGGTTATCAGTACAGATACGCAGTATTTT,CASSVGVISTDTQYF
15,-,-,TRBJ1-2,TRBV28,TGTGCCAGCTCAACGGGACCCTTAGCTAACTATGGCTACACCTTC,CASSTGPLANYGYTF
13,-,TRBD1,TRBJ1-2,TRBV9,TGTGCCAGCAGCCCCGACAGGGGGCCTGGCTACACCTTC,CASSPDRGPGYTF
17,-,-,TRBJ2-6,TRBV7-6,TGTGCCAGCACCTCCTTGGCCGGGGACTCTGGGGCCAACGTCCTGACTTTC,CASTSLAGDSGANVLTF
13,-,-,TRBJ2-5,TRBV18,TGTGCCAGCTCACCGGCTCTAGCGGAGACCCAGTACTTC,CASSPALAETQYF
16,-,TRBD2,TRBJ2-3,TRBV11-1,TGTGCCAGCAGCTTGGGGCCTAGCGGGAGAACAGATACGCAGTATTTT,CASSLGPSGRTDTQYF
15,-,TRBD1,TRBJ2-5,TRBV2,TGTGCCAGCAGTTCCGGACAGGGTTCAGCGGAGACCCAGTACTTC,CASSSGQGSAETQYF
16,-,-,TRBJ1-5,TRBV5-1,TGCGCCAGCCCCGCCTGTTTTCGGTATAGCAATCAGCCCCAGCATTTT,CASPACFRYSNQPQHF
16,-,TRBD1,TRBJ2-7,TRBV7-2,TGTGCCAGCAGCCCTTCCGGGACAGGGAGAGCCTACGAGCAGTACTTC,CASSPSGTGRAYEQYF
16,few,TRBD1,TRBJ2-2,TRBV7-3,TGTGCCAGCAGCTCTTCCGGGACAGGTGGCCACGGGGAGCTGTTTTTT,CASSSSGTGGHGELFF
16,-,TRBD1,TRBJ1-2,TRBV27,TGTGCCAGCAGTTATCAGGGGGAAAGTACGGACTATGGCTACACCTTC,CASSYQGESTDYGYTF
11,few,-,TRBJ2-7,TRBV28,TGTGCCTCAACAGATTCCTACGAGCAGTACTTC,CASTDSYEQYF
15,-,-,TRBJ2-7,TRBV11-2,TGTGCCAGCAGCTTACTGGAGGGGCCCTCCTACGAGCAGTACTTC,CASSLLEGPSYEQYF